These 3 T cell receptor beta chains were all obtained from the same sample, sequenced in a study of metastatic and nonmetastatic thyroid tumors. All patients were treatment-naive before thyroid surgery. TCRdb reassembled clones from the PCR reads with MiXCR. Here the sample spans some 33,000 clones, over 14% being singletons. Material: blood. The receptors originated from a male donor with papillary thyroid cancer or a benign thyroid nodule (not recorded which). Some clones in this sample may be carry-over from other donors' samples.

This clone was seen repeatedly, ten times or more. A much larger clone differs from this one at a single base, so this may be a read error. The sample contains more than one DNA sequence encoding this CDR3. The chain has TRBV27 and TRBJ1-6, with 9 bases identical to TRBD1. The CDR3 extends over 14 amino acids. CDR1 and CDR2 (germline): MNHEY, SMNVEV (reference sequence). The CDR3 sequence: CASSLTGGESPLHF. CDR3 sequence (DNA): TGCGCCAGCAGTTTGACAGGGGGAGAATCACCCCTCCACTTT.

This clone was observed many times. The J gene is TRBJ1-2, the V gene TRBV6-2 or TRBV6-3; D call uncertain. CDR1 MNHEY and CDR2 SVGEGT come from the germline V gene. Trimming cost V 0 bases and J 8 bases, with 10 bases left between them. The CDR3 has 13 amino acids. The CDR3 DNA reads TGTGCCAGCAGTTACTCGGTTGGCTGGGGCTACACCTTC. This translates into CASSYSVGWGYTF.

This clone has just a few counts. This chain joins TRBV6-5 and TRBJ2-1, with D possibly matching TRBD2 (5 bases). This CDR3 has 13 amino acids. The V gene lost 2 bases and the J gene lost 3 bases, with 5 bases spanning the gap. Per the germline V gene, CDR1 is MNHEY and CDR2 is SVGAGI. The CDR3 DNA reads TGTGCCAGCAGTTACCGGGACTACAATGAGCAGTTCTTC. Protein product: CASSYRDYNEQFF.